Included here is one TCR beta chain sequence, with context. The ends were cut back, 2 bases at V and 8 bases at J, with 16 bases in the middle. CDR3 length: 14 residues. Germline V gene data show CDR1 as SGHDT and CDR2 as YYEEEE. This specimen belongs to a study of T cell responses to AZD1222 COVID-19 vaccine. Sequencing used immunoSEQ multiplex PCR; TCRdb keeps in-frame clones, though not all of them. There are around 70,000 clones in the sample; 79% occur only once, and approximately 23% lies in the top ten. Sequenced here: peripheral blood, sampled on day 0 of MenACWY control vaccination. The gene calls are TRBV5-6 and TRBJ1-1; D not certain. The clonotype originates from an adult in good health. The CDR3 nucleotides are TGTGCCAGCAGCTTAGACGGGTCGGGAACCGAAGCTTTCTTT. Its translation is CASSLDGSGTEAFF.